This TCR beta chain was identified in a study of cytomegalovirus exposure and HLA in healthy donors. CDR3 length equals 13 residues. CDR1 MRHNA and CDR2 SNTAGT come from the germline V gene. V lost 7 bases and J lost 2, with 11 bases in between. A multiplex PCR was run with 60 Vbeta primers and 13 Jbeta primers. Profiled with immunoSEQ multiplex PCR; TCRdb holds only in-frame clones, not every one. This sample contains about 88,000 clones. The J gene is TRBJ1-1, the V gene TRBV6-4, with D hard to call. Sequenced input: PBMCs. The sequence was obtained from a girl aged 5-17 years in good health and CMV-seropositive. The CDR3, as DNA: TGTGCCAGCAAAAGGGAGTCCAACACTGAAGCTTTCTTT. Protein product: CASKRESNTEAFF.